This T cell receptor (beta chain) originates from a study of blood T cell repertoires in COVID-19. For the study at large: PBMCs, B-cell-depleted T cells, or T cells were the source of the cDNA or gDNA that made up the material.

The germline V gene encodes CDR1 GTSNPN and CDR2 SVGIG (reference sequence). This CDR3 has 16 residues. With V trimmed by 2 bases and J by 1 base, 9 bases remained unmatched. Clones were read by immunoSEQ multiplex PCR, and TCRdb kept only the in-frame ones, dropping some. Of about 200,000 clones in the sample, roughly 88% were seen once. The chain joins TRBV30 to TRBJ1-1, with 8 bases lining up with TRBD1. The sequence was collected from a man aged 18 to 30 with active or convalescent COVID-19. The sequencing input was peripheral blood. The CDR3 coding sequence is TGTGCCTGGAGTCCCTACCTGACAGGGGCGAACACTGAAGCTTTCTTT. This sequence encodes CAWSPYLTGANTEAFF.